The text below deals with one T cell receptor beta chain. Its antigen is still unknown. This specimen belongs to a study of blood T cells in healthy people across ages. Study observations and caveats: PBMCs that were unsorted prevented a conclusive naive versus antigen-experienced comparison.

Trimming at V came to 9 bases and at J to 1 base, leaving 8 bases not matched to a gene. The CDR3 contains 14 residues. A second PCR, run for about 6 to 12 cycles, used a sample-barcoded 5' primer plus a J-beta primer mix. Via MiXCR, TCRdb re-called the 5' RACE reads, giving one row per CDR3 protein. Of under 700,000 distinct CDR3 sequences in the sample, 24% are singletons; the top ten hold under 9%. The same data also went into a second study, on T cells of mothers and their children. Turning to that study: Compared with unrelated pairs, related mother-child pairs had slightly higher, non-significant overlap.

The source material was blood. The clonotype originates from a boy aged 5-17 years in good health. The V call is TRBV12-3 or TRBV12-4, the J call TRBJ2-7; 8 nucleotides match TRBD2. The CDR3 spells CASMREVRSYEQYF. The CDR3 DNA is TGTGCCAGTATGCGGGAGGTGCGGTCCTACGAGCAGTACTTC.